A single T cell receptor beta chain is shown here with its context. The antigen remains unidentified. Germline and junction disagree at one end, which may indicate a read error. TCRdb re-called the reads with MiXCR, one entry per CDR3 protein. The sample consists of fewer than 900,000 distinct CDR3 sequences, 25% to 35% of them appearing once. The CDR3 consists of 15 residues. The germline V gene has CDR1 SSHAT and CDR2 FNYEAQ (reference sequence). These data belong to a study of T cell repertoires in cytomegalovirus infection. On the study more broadly: Epitope selection comprised recently identified HLA-C-restricted CMV epitopes and well-studied HLA-B-restricted CMV epitopes. It was the public TCR beta signatures that indicated both CMV infection and matching HLA type.

Study-wide findings and caveats: Summed public TCR beta family frequency identified CMV carriers bearing the relevant HLA. The ex vivo response showed dominance by HLA-C-restricted CMV-specific TCR beta clonotypes.

This specimen consisted of cultured CD8+ T cells from PBMCs, obtained from culture after CMV antigen stimulation. The TCR comes from a human donor in good health (CMV status not recorded). Some clones in this sample may be carry-over from other donors' samples. The chain is built from TRBV7-7 and TRBJ2-7; weak D call: TRBD2 (6 bases). CDR3: CASSSWMGEEYEQYF. CDR3 nucleotides: TGTGCTAGCAGCTCGTGGATGGGGGAGGAGTACGAGCAGTACTTC. Looking up the rest from reference TRBV7-7 and TRBJ2-7 gives the full variable domain: GAGVSQSPRYKVTKRGQDVTLRCDPISSHATLYWYQQALGQGPEFLTYFNYEAQPDKSGLPSDRFSAERPEGSISTLTIQRTEQRDSAMYRCASSSWMGEEYEQYFGPGTRLTVT.